These 9 T cell receptor beta chains were sequenced from one sample in a study of cytomegalovirus exposure and HLA in healthy donors. A multiplex PCR was run with 60 Vbeta primers and 13 Jbeta primers. Sequenced by immunoSEQ multiplex PCR; TCRdb stores in-frame clones only, minus some. The sample has about 160,000 clones, about three quarters seen once. What was sequenced was PBMCs. All receptors come from a female donor in good health and CMV-seronegative.

This clone came up once. This chain uses TRBV5-1 with TRBJ2-6; 16 bases map to TRBD2. Germline V lookup: CDR1 SGHRS, CDR2 YFSETQ. Trimming took 3 bases from V and 0 from J; bases not matched to a gene: 6. The CDR3 covers 20 residues. The CDR3 is CASSSGTSGGASSGANVLTF. The CDR3 DNA follows: TGCGCCAGCAGCTCCGGGACTAGCGGGGGGGCTAGCTCTGGGGCCAACGTCCTGACTTTC.

The rearrangement links TRBV18 to TRBJ2-5; 14 positions match TRBD2. Germline V gene sequence: CDR1 KGHSH, CDR2 LQKENI. Germline trimming cut 3 bases from V and 1 base from J; bases unmatched to any gene: 1. The CDR3 spans 16 residues. This chain's CDR3 is CASSPGLAGGQETQYF. As DNA, the CDR3 is TGTGCCAGCTCACCCGGACTAGCGGGGGGCCAAGAGACCCAGTACTTC. Drawing the rest from reference TRBV18 and TRBJ2-5, the complete variable domain is NAGVMQNPRHLVRRRGQEARLRCSPMKGHSHVYWYRQLPEEGLKFMVYLQKENIIDESGMPKERFSAEFPKEGPSILRIQQVVRGDSAAYFCASSPGLAGGQETQYFGPGTRLLVL.

V gene TRBV6-1 combines with J gene TRBJ1-5, with a possible D match to TRBD1 (5 bases). CDR3 length equals 15 residues. Per germline, CDR1 MNHNS and CDR2 SASEGT. The V end was cut by 5 bases, the J end by 0 bases, with 11 bases between. CDR3 nucleotides: TGTGCCAGCAGTCCGTCCGGGGGTAGCAATCAGCCCCAGCATTTT. Protein sequence: CASSPSGGSNQPQHF.

V gene TRBV6-5 combines with J gene TRBJ1-2, with 7 bases fitting TRBD1. J gave up 7 bases and V 2 bases, and 13 bases lay outside the gene matches. This CDR3 spans 16 amino acids. The germline gives CDR1 MNHEY, CDR2 SVGAGI. The CDR3 DNA reads TGTGCCAGCAGTTACCGAACAGGGGATTCACAAAGTGGCTACACCTTC. It codes for CASSYRTGDSQSGYTF.

The gene calls are TRBV6-1 and TRBJ2-5; possible D gene TRBD1, 6 bases. This CDR3 spans 14 amino acids. Trimming removed 7 bases from V and 2 bases from J, with 14 bases in between. The germline V gene encodes CDR1 MNHNS and CDR2 SASEGT. The CDR3 region is CASMQNRAQETQYF. In DNA form, the CDR3 reads TGTGCCAGCATGCAAAACAGGGCACAAGAGACCCAGTACTTC.

V is TRBV5-1 and J is TRBJ2-3; D is perhaps TRBD1 (6 bases). Germline lookup yields CDR1 SGHRS and CDR2 YFSETQ. This CDR3 is 13 amino acids long. V was shortened by 7 bases and J by 4 bases, with 13 bases between the two germline ends. As DNA, the CDR3 is TGCGCCAGCCAATCAGGGGTTGCAGATACGCAGTATTTT. As protein: CASQSGVADTQYF.

There are a few counts of this clone. The CDR3, as DNA: TGTGCCAGTAGCCACCTACAGGGCGTAGGCAATCAGCCCCAGCATTTT. Encoded protein: CASSHLQGVGNQPQHF. The chain couples TRBV19 to TRBJ1-5; D might be TRBD1 (6 bases). The CDR3 has 16 amino acids. The germline V gene encodes CDR1 LNHDA and CDR2 SQIVND (reference sequence). V lost 6 bases to trimming and J lost 2 bases, with 17 bases between them. Based on the CDR3 plus reference TRBV19 and TRBJ1-5, the full variable domain is DGGITQSPKYLFRKEGQNVTLSCEQNLNHDAMYWYRQDPGQGLRLIYYSQIVNDFQKGDIAEGYSVSREKKESFPLTVTSAQKNPTAFYLCASSHLQGVGNQPQHFGDGTRLSIL.

This clone was observed a handful of times. This chain uses TRBV27 with TRBJ2-7; possibly TRBD2 for D (5 bases). V was shortened by 8 bases and J by 4 bases, with 18 bases between the two germline ends. The CDR3 covers 14 residues. Germline V lookup: CDR1 MNHEY, CDR2 SMNVEV (reference sequence). Written as DNA, the CDR3 is TGTGCCAGCCATGCCATGAGGGAACGGTACGAGCAGTACTTC. Encoded protein: CASHAMRERYEQYF.

The chain couples TRBV5-1 to TRBJ1-1, with D perhaps TRBD1 (5 bases). This CDR3 has 13 residues. V was shortened by 0 bases and J by 5 bases, with 8 bases between the two germline ends. Per the germline V gene, CDR1 is SGHRS and CDR2 is YFSETQ. CDR3 nucleotide sequence: TGCGCCAGCAGCTTGGGGTCAGGGACTGAAGCTTTCTTT. Translation gives CASSLGSGTEAFF. Using reference TRBV5-1 and TRBJ1-1 for the parts outside the CDR3, the full variable domain is KAGVTQTPRYLIKTRGQQVTLSCSPISGHRSVSWYQQTPGQGLQFLFEYFSETQRNKGNFPGRFSGRQFSNSRSEMNVSTLELGDSALYLCASSLGSGTEAFFGQGTRLTVV.